One and the same sample provided the 24 T cell receptor beta chains below, sequenced in a study of shared clonotypes between healthy human individuals. The method was immunoSEQ multiplex PCR; TCRdb's version includes in-frame clones alone and lacks a portion of them. The table lists under 2.5 million clones, around 90% of them singletons, with approximately 0.41% in the top ten. The sequenced material came from naive CD4+ T cells from PBMCs. Stated subset: CD45RA+ positively selected. Source of these receptors: a man between 18 and 29 years old in good health. Some clones in this sample may be carry-over from other donors' samples.

This clone was counted a few times. This chain uses TRBV9 with TRBJ1-5; TRBD1 is a possible D gene (6 bases). This CDR3 has 14 amino acids. Germline loops: CDR1 SGDLS, CDR2 YYNGEE. Trimming cost V 3 bases and J 9 bases, with 16 bases left between them. The CDR3 DNA sequence: TGTGCCAGCAGCGGAACAGGGTCCTACTTGCCCCAGCATTTT. Its translation is CASSGTGSYLPQHF.

Only one count was recorded for this clone. The V and J genes are TRBV7-9 and TRBJ2-5, with 7 bases matching TRBD2. Germline CDR1 SEHNR, CDR2 FQNEAQ (reference sequence). V was clipped by 6 bases and J by 5 bases; unmatched bases: 9. The CDR3 sequence is 14 residues long. In DNA, the CDR3 is TGTGCCAGCAGGCCCGGGACTACTCCGGAGACCCAGTACTTC. The encoded protein is CASRPGTTPETQYF.

The V call is TRBV14, the J call TRBJ2-6, with D hard to call. The V end lost 0 bases, the J end lost 0 bases, and 9 bases lay between the germline ends. The CDR3 length is 17 residues. Germline V gene sequence: CDR1 SGHDN, CDR2 FVKESK. CDR3 DNA sequence: TGTGCCAGCAGCCAAGATTTACCCAGCTCTGGGGCCAACGTCCTGACTTTC. Its translation is CASSQDLPSSGANVLTF.

The chain joins TRBV28 to TRBJ2-5; D may match TRBD1 or TRBD2 (5 bases each). The J call may be faulty, since TRBJ2-7 better matches the DNA end. Germline V gives CDR1 MDHEN, CDR2 SYDVKM. The CDR3 covers 12 residues. The CDR3 sequence is CASSLGDYEQYF. CDR3 coding DNA: TGTGCCAGCAGTTTGGGGGACTACGAGCAGTACTTC.

The chain employs TRBV28 and TRBJ1-4, with a possible D match to TRBD1 (6 bases). The V gene's germline CDR1 is MDHEN and CDR2 SYDVKM. Trimming shortened V by 7 bases and J by 3 bases, and 9 bases separated the two germline ends. This CDR3 is 13 amino acids long. The CDR3 sequence: CASTEGANEKLFF. CDR3 bases: TGTGCCAGCACCGAGGGGGCTAATGAAAAACTGTTTTTT.

The genes are TRBV5-6 and TRBJ2-1, with a weak D call TRBD2 (6 bases). Germline V lookup: CDR1 SGHDT, CDR2 YYEEEE. CDR3 length: 16 residues. V lost 3 bases and J lost 0, with 13 bases in between. The CDR3 region is CASSWGLTSSYNEQFF. Written as DNA, the CDR3 is TGTGCCAGCAGCTGGGGACTGACGAGCTCCTACAATGAGCAGTTCTTC.

This clone was observed once. V is TRBV6-1 and J is TRBJ2-1; 7 bases agree with TRBD2. The CDR3 loop spans 15 amino acids. Germline V gives CDR1 MNHNS, CDR2 SASEGT. Trimming cost V 0 bases and J 2 bases; bases outside gene matches: 1. The CDR3 loop is CASSEAGGAYNEQFF. CDR3 DNA sequence: TGTGCCAGCAGTGAAGCTGGGGGGGCCTACAATGAGCAGTTCTTC.

Comment on this clone: The same CDR3 also results from other DNA sequences found in this sample. This chain links TRBV6-4 with TRBJ2-2, with unresolved D. This CDR3 contains 12 residues. Germline loops: CDR1 MRHNA, CDR2 SNTAGT. V shed 6 bases and J shed 2 bases, with 4 bases lying between them. CDR3: CASSPNTGELFF. The CDR3 region has the DNA TGTGCCAGCAGCCCCAACACCGGGGAGCTGTTTTTT.

The rearrangement links TRBV29-1 to TRBJ2-5; 11 positions match TRBD2. The DNA end lines up better with TRBJ2-7; the J call may be wrong. This CDR3 has 15 amino acids. Germline CDR1 and CDR2: SQVTM and ANQGSEA. CDR3 protein: CSVGQLAGVSYEQYF. The CDR3 DNA reads as TGCAGCGTTGGCCAACTAGCGGGAGTTTCCTACGAGCAGTACTTC.

This clone showed up just a few times. V and J are TRBV30 and TRBJ1-2; no definite D call. Germline loops: CDR1 GTSNPN, CDR2 SVGIG (reference sequence). The V gene lost 3 bases and the J gene lost 1 base, with 15 bases spanning the gap. The CDR3 sequence is 15 residues long. The CDR3 sequence: CAWSTDQAGNYGYTF. The DNA for the CDR3 is TGTGCCTGGAGCACTGACCAGGCTGGTAACTATGGCTACACCTTC.

CDR3 DNA: TGTGCCAGACGGACTAGCGGATCGACCGGGGAGCTGTTTTTT. Translation gives CARRTSGSTGELFF. The genes are TRBV2 and TRBJ2-2; the match to TRBD2 covers 10 bases. The V and J ends lost 9 bases and 5 bases, in that order; junction bases with no gene match: 6. The CDR3 consists of 14 residues. Germline CDR1 reads SNHLY; CDR2 reads FYNNEI.

The chain's CDR3 is CAIRGLAGSMREQYF. The CDR3 region has the DNA TGTGCCATCAGGGGACTAGCGGGATCGATGAGGGAGCAGTACTTC. The chain uses TRBV6-4 and TRBJ2-7; 13 nucleotides agree with TRBD2. Germline-derived CDR1 and CDR2 are MRHNA and SNTAGT. The CDR3 has 15 amino acids. The trim removed 10 bases at V and 7 bases at J, leaving 13 bases unmatched.

Here the CDR3 reads CASSPHTPASYEQYF. Here the CDR3 DNA reads TGTGCCAGCAGTCCACACACACCGGCCTCCTACGAGCAGTACTTC. The genes are TRBV7-2 and TRBJ2-7; no clear D. V was shortened by 6 bases and J by 0 bases, with 15 bases between the two germline ends. Germline CDR1 is SGHTA and CDR2 is FQGNSA. This CDR3 is 15 amino acids long. Looking up the rest from reference TRBV7-2 and TRBJ2-7 gives the full variable domain: GAGVSQSPSNKVTEKGKDVELRCDPISGHTALYWYRQSLGQGLEFLIYFQGNSAPDKSGLPSDRFSAERTGGSVSTLTIQRTQQEDSAVYLCASSPHTPASYEQYFGPGTRLTVT.

The chain couples TRBV28 to TRBJ2-5; D may be TRBD1 (6 bases). The J call may be incorrect, as the DNA end agrees better with TRBJ2-7. This CDR3 is 15 amino acids long. Per the germline V gene, CDR1 is MDHEN and CDR2 is SYDVKM. CDR3 sequence reads: CASSFRGLSSYEQYF. In DNA, the CDR3 is TGTGCCAGCAGTTTCAGGGGCCTCAGCTCCTACGAGCAGTACTTC.

The genes are TRBV7-8 and TRBJ1-5, with D possibly TRBD1 on 5 matching bases. This CDR3 contains 15 residues. Germline V CDR1 and CDR2: SGHVS, FQNEAQ. V shed 4 bases and J shed 3 bases, with 13 bases lying between them. This CDR3 reads CASSSPRQNNQPQHF. CDR3 DNA: TGTGCCAGCAGCTCCCCGAGACAGAACAATCAGCCCCAGCATTTT.

The V gene is TRBV28, the J gene TRBJ2-1; the D gene is possibly TRBD2 (6 bases). This CDR3 is built from 15 residues. CDR1 and CDR2 (germline): MDHEN, SYDVKM. Trimming cost V 2 bases and J 1 base, with 9 bases left between them. Here the CDR3 DNA reads TGTGCCAGCAGTTTAGCGGGATATTCCTACAATGAGCAGTTCTTC. This gives the protein CASSLAGYSYNEQFF.

The rearrangement uses TRBV18 and TRBJ2-2; D is perhaps TRBD1 (5 bases). CDR1 is KGHSH, CDR2 LQKENI, per germline. The CDR3 is 15 residues long. The germline V and J ends were trimmed by 6 bases and 5 bases, with 16 bases remaining between them. CDR3 residues: CASSQGYAMTGELFF. The CDR3, as DNA: TGTGCCAGCTCCCAGGGATATGCGATGACCGGGGAGCTGTTTTTT.

This clone was picked up a small number of times. At the DNA level, this CDR3 is encoded by other sequences in the same sample as well. This chain's CDR3 is CASSPGQSNQPQHF. The CDR3 DNA is TGTGCCAGCTCCCCGGGACAGAGCAATCAGCCCCAGCATTTT. The chain uses TRBV18 and TRBJ1-5; 7 bases match TRBD1. Germline CDR1 is KGHSH and CDR2 is LQKENI. V lost 6 bases and J lost 1; bases outside the gene matches: 3. This CDR3 is built from 14 residues.

This clone was counted a few times. The genes are TRBV4-1 and TRBJ1-1, with a weak D call TRBD1 (5 bases). The germline V gene encodes CDR1 MGHRA and CDR2 YSYEKL. V was trimmed by 1 base and J by 5 bases, leaving 14 bases between them. The CDR3 totals 15 residues. The CDR3 DNA sequence: TGCGCCAGCAGCCAAGGATGGGCCAGGGAGACTGAAGCTTTCTTT. Its protein product is CASSQGWARETEAFF.

As for this clone: In the same sample, other DNA sequences code for this CDR3. V is TRBV7-9 and J is TRBJ1-3; D gene uncertain. Germline assignment: CDR1 SEHNR and CDR2 FQNEAQ (reference sequence). The CDR3 totals 14 residues. Trimming took off 1 base at V and 0 bases at J, with 4 bases between the two ends. This chain's CDR3 is CASSLGTSGNTIYF. Here the CDR3 DNA reads TGTGCCAGCAGCTTAGGGACCTCTGGAAACACCATATATTTT.

This clone was seen a single time. V is TRBV29-1 and J is TRBJ2-2, with 9 bases fitting TRBD2. Germline values: CDR1 SQVTM, CDR2 ANQGSEA. The CDR3 has 18 residues. The V and J ends lost 0 bases and 6 bases, in that order; junction bases with no gene match: 14. CDR3 nucleotides: TGCAGCGTTGAAGATCGGCGGGGGGGCCTTCGAACCGCCGGGGAGCTGTTTTTT. This encodes CSVEDRRGGLRTAGELFF.

The V call is TRBV2, the J call TRBJ2-3; 9 nucleotides agree with TRBD1. The CDR3 sequence is 15 residues long. V shed 7 bases and J 6 bases; nucleotides not matched to a gene: 11. Germline V gives CDR1 SNHLY, CDR2 FYNNEI. The CDR3 DNA is TGTGCCAGCACTCGGGGACAGGGTGGTCGGGATACGCAGTATTTT. It specifies CASTRGQGGRDTQYF.

The V call is TRBV19, the J call TRBJ1-5, with 7 positions matching TRBD1. The CDR3 length is 16 residues. Germline V CDR1 and CDR2: LNHDA, SQIVND (reference sequence). J lost 1 base, V lost 4 bases, and 7 bases had no gene match. CDR3 DNA: TGTGCCAGTAGTAAATTACAGGGGCAGAGCAATCAGCCCCAGCATTTT. Translating it yields CASSKLQGQSNQPQHF.

The rearrangement joins TRBV28 to TRBJ1-4; TRBD1 aligns across 7 bases. The CDR3 contains 15 residues. The trim removed 3 bases at V and 7 bases at J, leaving 8 bases unmatched. Germline V gene sequence: CDR1 MDHEN, CDR2 SYDVKM. The CDR3 here is CASSFLAGGGEKLFF. CDR3 bases: TGTGCCAGCAGTTTCTTGGCAGGGGGTGGTGAAAAACTGTTTTTT.